One and the same sample provided the 22 T cell receptor beta chains below, sequenced in a study of blood T cells in healthy people across ages (dated by TCRdb to the mid-2010s). Library generation was performed with 5' RACE. For sequencing, an Illumina HiSeq 2500 was employed. A second 7 to 11 cycle PCR used a sample-barcoded 5' primer and a J-beta primer mix. TCRdb trimmed public reads at Q25 via fastp, called clones via MiXCR and kept in-frame beta chains. Each record represents a unique CDR3 protein, reported with the most common genes and DNA among its rows. The sample has over 550,000 distinct CDR3 sequences on record, around 31% of them singletons. About 15% of the sample rests with the top ten. The sample taken for sequencing was blood. These receptors originate from an elderly woman in good health.

The genes are TRBV30 and TRBJ1-2, with D hard to call. Trimming took off 2 bases at V and 8 bases at J, with 18 bases between the two ends. CDR1 is GTSNPN and CDR2 is SVGIG in the germline V gene (reference sequence). This CDR3 has 14 residues. CDR3 bases: TGTGCCTGGAGTAGATGGCAGGCCACTGGAGGCTACACCTTC. Translation gives CAWSRWQATGGYTF.

A word on this clonotype: This may be a read error: a much more frequent sequence differs by one nucleotide. The chain links TRBV2 to TRBJ2-7; the D gene is possibly TRBD1 (5 bases). The CDR3 length is 15 residues. Germline CDR1 SNHLY, CDR2 FYNNEI. DNA for the CDR3: TGTGCCGGCAGTGTAGGGGCTTCGAGCTCCTACGAGCAGTACTTC. This gives the protein CAGSVGASSSYEQYF.

In this sample, this clonotype turned up many times. This chain connects TRBV4-3 to TRBJ2-1; 11 bases align to TRBD2. Per the germline V gene, CDR1 is LGHNA and CDR2 is YSLEER. The V segment lost 0 bases and the J segment 8 bases; nucleotides outside the gene matches: 12. CDR3 size: 18 residues. The CDR3 DNA is TGCGCCAGCAGCCAAGAATCCACTAGCGGGGGCCGAGGGGATGAGCAGTTCTTC. This codes for CASSQESTSGGRGDEQFF.

In this sample, this clonotype turned up many times. The chain is built from TRBV10-3 and TRBJ2-3; 8 bases line up with TRBD1. Germline V gene sequence: CDR1 ENHRY, CDR2 SYGVKD. The CDR3 covers 15 residues. V lost 3 bases, J lost 3 bases, and 5 bases stayed unmatched. DNA for the CDR3: TGTGCCATCAGTGAAACAGGGGGTGGGACAGATACGCAGTATTTT. It codes for CAISETGGGTDTQYF.

The chain links TRBV30 to TRBJ1-3; the D is unclear. This CDR3 spans 13 amino acids. V shed 7 bases and J shed 1 base, with 11 bases lying between them. From germline, CDR1 is GTSNPN and CDR2 SVGIG (reference sequence). The CDR3 protein is CASSAGSGNTIYF. In DNA, the CDR3 is TGTGCCTCCTCGGCAGGATCTGGAAACACCATATATTTT. Filled out from reference TRBV30 and TRBJ1-3, the complete variable domain reads SQTIHQWPATLVQPVGSPLSLECTVEGTSNPNLYWYRQAAGRGLQLLFYSVGIGQISSEVPQNLSASRPQDRQFILSSKKLLLSDSGFYLCASSAGSGNTIYFGEGSWLTVV.

This clonotype was seen just once. Possible read error: a much larger clone is one base away. The chain links TRBV27 to TRBJ1-2; unclear D gene. This CDR3 contains 13 residues. The germline V gene has CDR1 MNHEY and CDR2 SMNVEV (reference sequence). CDR3 protein: CVSSRGGGYGYTF. The CDR3 nucleotides read TGTGTCAGCAGCCGAGGAGGAGGCTATGGCTACACCTTC.

Details on this clonotype: A much larger clonotype is one base distant, so this may be a read error. The CDR3 protein is CASSFLITGELFF. In DNA form, the CDR3 reads TGTGCCAGCAGTTTTCTTATCACCGGGGAGCTGTTTTTT. The chain carries TRBV6-5 and TRBJ2-2; D gene ambiguous. Germline CDR1 MNHEY, CDR2 SVGAGI. Trimming took off 4 bases at V and 4 bases at J, with 7 bases between the two ends. The length of the CDR3 is 13 residues.

The chain recombines TRBV4-3 with TRBJ1-2; D ambiguous. CDR1 and CDR2 from the germline V gene are LGHNA and YSLEER. The V gene lost 0 bases and the J gene lost 9 bases, with 17 bases spanning the gap. This CDR3 is built from 15 residues. For the CDR3, the DNA is TGCGCCAGCAGCCAAGATGGGAGCGGTCGCCGTAGCTACACCTTC. It translates to CASSQDGSGRRSYTF.

The table lists this clonotype with a few counts. This sequence joins TRBV4-3 and TRBJ2-1; D unresolved. CDR1 and CDR2 from the germline V gene are LGHNA and YSLEER. V lost 8 bases to trimming and J lost 0 bases, with 11 bases between them. The CDR3 length is 14 residues. Here the CDR3 DNA reads TGCGCCAGCGGGCGTGGGCGCTCCTACAATGAGCAGTTCTTC. Translation gives CASGRGRSYNEQFF.

This clonotype came up many times. This sequence joins TRBV5-1 and TRBJ2-1, with a weak D call TRBD1 (6 bases). The germline V gene has CDR1 SGHRS and CDR2 YFSETQ. The CDR3 extends over 12 amino acids. Trimming stripped 2 bases from V and 9 bases from J, with 9 bases between. CDR3 region: CASSFQGIEQFF. Written as DNA, the CDR3 is TGCGCCAGCAGCTTCCAGGGGATTGAGCAGTTCTTC.

This clonotype has a count of ten or more. The rearrangement joins TRBV5-1 to TRBJ1-2; tentative D call: TRBD1 (6 bases). The CDR3 totals 15 residues. Germline CDR1 and CDR2: SGHRS and YFSETQ. V lost 1 base and J lost 2, with 12 bases in between. This CDR3 is CASSLSGAPNYGYTF. The CDR3 nucleotides are TGCGCCAGCAGCTTGTCAGGGGCGCCGAACTATGGCTACACCTTC.

This clonotype was seen many times. This chain connects TRBV10-3 to TRBJ1-5; D uncertain. The CDR3 spans 14 residues. V was trimmed by 2 bases and J by 3 bases, leaving 8 bases between them. CDR1 and CDR2 from the germline V gene are ENHRY and SYGVKD. This chain's CDR3 is CAISEIDTNQPQHF. The CDR3 DNA sequence: TGTGCCATCAGTGAGATTGATACCAATCAGCCCCAGCATTTT.

In this sample, this clonotype turned up a few times. V is TRBV7-9 and J is TRBJ2-3; 8 nucleotides agree with TRBD2. CDR1 is SEHNR and CDR2 is FQNEAQ in the germline V gene (reference sequence). Trimming at V came to 5 bases and at J to 1 base, leaving 8 bases not matched to a gene. The CDR3 contains 16 residues. CDR3 coding DNA: TGTGCCAGCAGCGGGCGGGGGGCTTTGGGCACAGATACGCAGTATTTT. Its translation: CASSGRGALGTDTQYF.

The V and J genes are TRBV6-6 and TRBJ1-2, with a weak D call TRBD1 (5 bases). Germline assignment: CDR1 MNHNY and CDR2 SVGAGI (reference sequence). V was pared by 5 bases and J by 6 bases, with 22 bases between. The CDR3 is 16 amino acids. Here the CDR3 DNA reads TGTGCCAGCAGTGATCCCTCAGGGACGGGGGTCCATGGCTACACCTTC. It yields the protein CASSDPSGTGVHGYTF.

About this clonotype itself: A much larger clone is a single base away; this may be a read error. This rearrangement joins TRBV14 to TRBJ2-1, with no clear D. The V end lost 0 bases, the J end lost 10 bases, and 13 bases lay between the germline ends. CDR1 and CDR2 from the germline V gene are SGHDN and FVKESK. This CDR3 has 14 residues. CDR3 residues: CASSQELAPGEQFF. The CDR3 coding sequence is TGTGCCAGCAGCCAAGAGTTAGCCCCCGGCGAGCAGTTCTTC.

The rearrangement links TRBV5-1 to TRBJ2-3; perhaps TRBD1 as D (6 bases). The CDR3 consists of 15 residues. V lost 2 bases, J lost 0 bases, and 10 bases lay in between. Germline V gives CDR1 SGHRS, CDR2 YFSETQ. The CDR3 nucleotides are TGCGCCAGCAGCTTTTCCAGGGGCAGCACAGATACGCAGTATTTT. Translation gives CASSFSRGSTDTQYF.

The sample holds many counts of this clonotype. The gene calls are TRBV7-2 and TRBJ2-7, with TRBD1 as a possible D gene (6 bases). CDR1 and CDR2 from the germline V gene are SGHTA and FQGNSA. V lost 1 base, J lost 2 bases, and 12 bases lay in between. The CDR3 sequence is 15 residues long. As DNA, the CDR3 is TGTGCCAGCAGCTTAGGTCAGGGGCGCACCTACGAGCAGTACTTC. Encoded protein: CASSLGQGRTYEQYF.

About this clonotype itself: This may arise from a read error, as a much more abundant clone is one base away. The V call is TRBV5-1, the J call TRBJ1-4; D possibly corresponds to TRBD1 (6 bases). Deletions cut 4 bases from V and 1 base from J, with 17 bases between. Per germline, CDR1 SGHRS and CDR2 YFSETQ. This CDR3 spans 17 amino acids. CDR3 sequence: CASSLIRGGGTNEKLFF. DNA of the CDR3: TGCGCCAGCAGCCTCATCAGGGGAGGAGGAACTAATGAAAAACTGTTTTTT.

This clonotype was observed a handful of times. Given a much more abundant clone one base away, this may be a read error. The chain recombines TRBV7-2 with TRBJ2-5, with D perhaps matching TRBD1 (6 bases). Germline V gives CDR1 SGHTA, CDR2 FQGNSA. The CDR3 sequence is 16 residues long. The germline V and J ends were trimmed by 4 bases and 11 bases, with 26 bases remaining between them. CDR3 nucleotides: TGTGCCAGCAGCTCTCCAGGACAGAGGGCGGCCAATGAGCAGTACTTC. As protein: CASSSPGQRAANEQYF.

The J gene is TRBJ1-5, the V gene TRBV18; 7 bases align to TRBD1. Losses at the gene ends were 3 bases for V and 4 bases for J; bases not matched to a gene: 12. Germline V lookup: CDR1 KGHSH, CDR2 LQKENI. This CDR3 region has 17 residues. This CDR3 is CASSPGGIGQDNQPQHF. The DNA of the CDR3 is TGTGCCAGCTCACCTGGGGGAATCGGACAGGATAATCAGCCCCAGCATTTT.

This clonotype occurred many times. This chain uses TRBV20-1 with TRBJ2-5; no definite D call. This CDR3 is built from 14 residues. V shed 3 bases and J shed 1 base, with 12 bases lying between them. Per the germline V gene, CDR1 is DFQATT and CDR2 is SNEGSKA (reference sequence). The CDR3 nucleotides are TGCAGTGCTAGGGAGTGGGGATCCCAAGAGACCCAGTACTTC. As protein: CSAREWGSQETQYF.

This clonotype was seen more than once but under ten times. This rearrangement joins TRBV30 to TRBJ2-7; D gene uncertain. V gave up 1 base and J gave up 1 base, with 11 bases separating them. Per germline, CDR1 GTSNPN and CDR2 SVGIG (reference sequence). CDR3 length equals 14 residues. In DNA, the CDR3 is TGTGCCTGGAGTGGGCAGGTGGGGTCCTACGAGCAGTACTTC. This encodes CAWSGQVGSYEQYF.